This paragraph reports one TCR beta chain. The data belong to a study of shared T cell receptors in the human thymus. V lost 4 bases and J lost 2; bases outside the gene matches: 5. Per germline, CDR1 SGHRS and CDR2 YFSETQ. The CDR3 length is 14 residues. TCRdb keeps only in-frame clones here, not all; method: immunoSEQ multiplex PCR. This repertoire shows about 660,000 clones, roughly 90% found once; its top ten account for 0.008% to 0.011%. These same records also appear under a second study, on human thymus T cells. In that study: The thymus was resected at corrective cardiac surgery. Thymic as well as blood repertoires seemed to favor certain V and J genes unevenly.

V gene TRBV5-1 combines with J gene TRBJ1-2, with 7 bases identical to TRBD1. The sequence came from a boy under two years old with a congenital heart defect. The sample consisted of thymocytes. The CDR3 sequence is CASSRGQKNYGYTF. DNA for the CDR3: TGCGCCAGCAGCAGGGGACAGAAAAACTATGGCTACACCTTC.